Listed here are 18 T cell receptor beta chains from one sample, sequenced in a study of lymphopenia after photon versus proton radiotherapy. The table came from immunoSEQ multiplex PCR; TCRdb's copy has only in-frame clones and leaves some out. The sample holds about 39,000 clones, 90% to 95% seen once. This specimen consisted of peripheral blood, obtained from a patient treated with photon-based radiotherapy. The receptor source for this set is a man between 60 and 70 years old with cholangiocarcinoma.

This clone was detected only a few times. The V gene is TRBV5-1, the J gene TRBJ1-1; D might be TRBD1 (5 bases). V was shortened by 0 bases and J by 1 base, with 7 bases between the two germline ends. The CDR3 has 14 amino acids. The germline V gene encodes CDR1 SGHRS and CDR2 YFSETQ. The chain's CDR3 is CASSLVGANTEAFF. The CDR3 nucleotides read TGCGCCAGCAGCTTGGTTGGGGCGAACACTGAAGCTTTCTTT.

The V and J genes are TRBV5-4 and TRBJ2-5; D not certain. Trimming stripped 0 bases from V and 1 base from J, with 7 bases between. CDR3 length: 14 residues. Germline CDR1 reads SGHNT; CDR2 reads YYREEE (reference sequence). The CDR3 region is CASSLDAIQETQYF. The CDR3 nucleotides are TGTGCCAGCAGCTTGGATGCTATCCAAGAGACCCAGTACTTC.

V and J are TRBV28 and TRBJ2-7, with 12 bases matching TRBD1. The CDR3 spans 16 residues. CDR1 is MDHEN and CDR2 is SYDVKM in the germline V gene. V lost 6 bases and J lost 2; bases outside the gene matches: 8. CDR3 sequence (DNA): TGTGCCAGCAGGACTACCGGGACAGGGGGCACCTACGAGCAGTACTTC. Protein sequence: CASRTTGTGGTYEQYF.

CDR3 protein: CASSLAGTENNEQFF. CDR3 bases: TGTGCCAGCAGCTTAGCTGGGACAGAGAACAATGAGCAGTTCTTC. V is TRBV7-2 and J is TRBJ2-1; 7 bases match TRBD1. CDR3 length equals 15 residues. Trimming removed 0 bases from V and 5 bases from J; junction bases left unmatched: 4. The germline V gene encodes CDR1 SGHTA and CDR2 FQGNSA.

V is TRBV27 and J is TRBJ2-7, with a tentative D call TRBD1 (5 bases). Per the germline V gene, CDR1 is MNHEY and CDR2 is SMNVEV (reference sequence). V lost 0 bases and J 2 bases, leaving 8 bases between the germline ends. There are 14 residues in the CDR3. This CDR3 reads CASSLSPGTYEQYF. The CDR3 region has the DNA TGTGCCAGCAGTTTATCGCCAGGGACCTACGAGCAGTACTTC.

This chain connects TRBV11-2 to TRBJ2-5; unclear D gene. The CDR3 is made up of 16 amino acids. The germline V gene has CDR1 SGHAT and CDR2 FQNNGV. V was trimmed by 4 bases and J by 0 bases, leaving 15 bases between them. In DNA form, the CDR3 reads TGTGCCAGCAGCTATAGAACAGTGGCAGACCAAGAGACCCAGTACTTC. Its translation is CASSYRTVADQETQYF.

J is TRBJ2-7 and V is TRBV5-1; 12 nucleotides align to TRBD2. This CDR3 contains 16 residues. V trimming: 0 bases; J trimming: 7 bases; junction bases outside the gene matches: 8. Germline V gene lookup returns CDR1 SGHRS and CDR2 YFSETQ. CDR3 loop: CASSLVLAGGPEEQYF. The CDR3 nucleotides are TGCGCCAGCAGCTTGGTCCTAGCGGGAGGGCCTGAGGAGCAGTACTTC.

The CDR3 here is CASSPLQGRTGELFF. CDR3 DNA sequence: TGCGCCAGCAGCCCTTTACAGGGGCGCACCGGGGAGCTGTTTTTT. The gene calls are TRBV5-1 and TRBJ2-2, with 7 bases aligning to TRBD1. The germline CDR1 and CDR2 sequences are SGHRS and YFSETQ. The CDR3 spans 15 residues. V lost 4 bases and J lost 4; bases outside the gene matches: 7.

V gene TRBV7-2 combines with J gene TRBJ2-7; D is uncertain. V was pared by 7 bases and J by 3 bases, with 10 bases between. Germline values: CDR1 SGHTA, CDR2 FQGNSA. The CDR3 extends over 12 amino acids. The CDR3 DNA reads as TGTGCCAGCATTTTCACAGACTACGAGCAGTACTTC. This gives the protein CASIFTDYEQYF.

The chain employs TRBV28 and TRBJ1-2; D call uncertain. CDR1 is MDHEN and CDR2 is SYDVKM in the germline V gene. V lost 3 bases and J 4 bases, leaving 9 bases between the germline ends. There are 13 residues in the CDR3. This CDR3 is CASSLGKTYGYTF. The CDR3, as DNA: TGTGCCAGCAGTTTGGGCAAGACCTATGGCTACACCTTC.

V is TRBV10-1 and J is TRBJ2-3; D remains unclear. V lost 3 bases, J lost 6 bases, and 7 bases lay in between. Germline CDR1 and CDR2: WNHNN and SYGVQD (reference sequence). This CDR3 region has 12 residues. The DNA for the CDR3 is TGCGCCAGCAGTGAACATCTGGATACGCAGTATTTT. Residues: CASSEHLDTQYF.

The J gene is TRBJ2-7, the V gene TRBV7-9; D unresolved. V lost 5 bases and J 0 bases, leaving 11 bases between the germline ends. The CDR3 runs 14 residues. CDR1 and CDR2 (germline): SEHNR, FQNEAQ (reference sequence). In DNA form, the CDR3 reads TGTGCCAGCAGCCCCGACCAGAGCTCCTACGAGCAGTACTTC. Protein sequence: CASSPDQSSYEQYF.

V gene TRBV6-1 combines with J gene TRBJ2-7; D gene ambiguous. This CDR3 region has 14 residues. Trimming left V 6 bases short and J 4 bases short, with 16 bases between. Per the germline V gene, CDR1 is MNHNS and CDR2 is SASEGT. The CDR3 bases are TGTGCCAGCAGCCCGAAGGGTGTAGGGTACGAGCAGTACTTC. This translates into CASSPKGVGYEQYF.

The J gene is TRBJ2-3, the V gene TRBV7-6; 7 bases are shared with TRBD2. Trimming took 0 bases from V and 2 from J; bases not matched to a gene: 11. Per the germline V gene, CDR1 is SGHVS and CDR2 is FNYEAQ. CDR3 length equals 18 residues. The CDR3 reads CASSLAPGRAGTTDTQYF. The CDR3 DNA reads as TGTGCCAGCAGCTTAGCGCCGGGGCGAGCGGGGACCACAGATACGCAGTATTTT.

The chain combines TRBV7-2 with TRBJ2-7; unclear D gene. The germline V gene encodes CDR1 SGHTA and CDR2 FQGNSA. Trimming left V 5 bases short and J 4 bases short, with 12 bases between. There are 13 residues in the CDR3. CDR3 residues: CASSQTQAYEQYF. CDR3 sequence (DNA): TGTGCCAGCAGCCAAACTCAGGCTTACGAGCAGTACTTC.

V and J are TRBV5-4 and TRBJ2-7; D is possibly TRBD1 (5 bases). Trimming took 1 base from V and 4 from J, leaving 21 bases between them. In germline, CDR1 is SGHNT, CDR2 YYREEE (reference sequence). This CDR3 is built from 17 residues. CDR3 coding DNA: TGTGCCAGCAGCTTGAAGGGGATACTACTTACGGCGTACGAGCAGTACTTC. It specifies CASSLKGILLTAYEQYF.

Only one count was recorded for this clone. This chain uses TRBV5-1 with TRBJ2-7; tentative D call: TRBD1 (6 bases). Per the germline V gene, CDR1 is SGHRS and CDR2 is YFSETQ. The CDR3 is 18 residues long. Trimming removed 0 bases at V and 3 bases at J, with 22 bases between. CDR3 DNA: TGCGCCAGCAGCTTGGAATCTGGGGGCGGAATCGTACGCTACGAGCAGTACTTC. This codes for CASSLESGGGIVRYEQYF.

This rearrangement joins TRBV19 to TRBJ2-1; 12 nucleotides line up with TRBD2. Trimming at V came to 9 bases and at J to 1 base, leaving 4 bases not matched to a gene. Germline V gene lookup returns CDR1 LNHDA and CDR2 SQIVND (reference sequence). CDR3 size: 15 residues. The CDR3 here is CASYGLAGSYNEQFF. The CDR3 DNA sequence: TGTGCCAGCTACGGACTAGCGGGATCCTACAATGAGCAGTTCTTC.